This T cell receptor (beta chain) was profiled in a study of brain T cells in children with intractable seizures. Points from the study as a whole: Viral specificity was inferred only from CDR3 similarity; HCMV serostatus was unknown. Pre- and post-surgery blood differed in depth, so pre-surgery absences may be undersampling.

With regard to this clone: Its antigen remains unknown.

Time point specified: blood from clinic visit 5 months post-surgery; TSC patient then seizure free. The sequenced cases were selected for having the highest brain T cell transcript signatures. Before surgery, patients took at least one anti-epileptic drug. Germline values: CDR1 SGHRS, CDR2 YFSETQ. V gave up 0 bases and J gave up 1 base, with 4 bases separating them. CDR3 length: 14 amino acids. Libraries were prepared by immunoSEQ multiplex PCR; TCRdb keeps only in-frame clonotypes and omits some of them. The sample yields about 340,000 clones, nearly 95% seen once. This sample comprised peripheral blood, obtained about 5 months after surgery. The V and J genes are TRBV5-1 and TRBJ2-2; the D is unclear. The source is a boy under two years old with tuberous sclerosis and intractable seizures. CDR3 in DNA: TGCGCCAGCAGCTTGGAGGTGAACACCGGGGAGCTGTTTTTT. Translation gives CASSLEVNTGELFF.